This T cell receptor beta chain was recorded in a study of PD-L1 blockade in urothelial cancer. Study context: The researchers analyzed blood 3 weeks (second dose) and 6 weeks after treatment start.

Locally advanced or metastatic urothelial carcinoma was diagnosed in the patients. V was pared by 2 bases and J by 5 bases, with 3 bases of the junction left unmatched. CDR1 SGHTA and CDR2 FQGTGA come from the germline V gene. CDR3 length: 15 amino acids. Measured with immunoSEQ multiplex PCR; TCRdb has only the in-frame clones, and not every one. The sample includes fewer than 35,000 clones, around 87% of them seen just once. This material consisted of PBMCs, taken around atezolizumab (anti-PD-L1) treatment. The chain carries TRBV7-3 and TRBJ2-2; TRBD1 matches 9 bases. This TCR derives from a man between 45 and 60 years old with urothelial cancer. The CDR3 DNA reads TGTGCCAGCAGCTTAGTGACAGGGGGGACCGGGGAGCTGTTTTTT. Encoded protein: CASSLVTGGTGELFF.